The TCR beta chain under discussion was sequenced for a study of blood T cell repertoires in COVID-19 (dated by TCRdb to 2018 to 2020). In terms of the full investigation: Samples covering the acute and convalescent phases of COVID-19 were provided by collaborators in the United States, Italy and Spain. The repertoires were released in a freely available public database intended as a resource for research on the immune response to SARS-CoV-2. The prospective study material was composed of cDNA or gDNA derived from T cells, B-cell-depleted T cells, or PBMCs. Where available, HLA class I and class II types were obtained from metadata supplied by the sample provider rather than from assay-based typing. A de-identified subject ID, COVID-19 status, age in years and sex were almost always included in the sample metadata. The dataset comprised deeply sampled blood TCRbeta repertoires from subjects exposed to, actively infected with, or recovered from COVID-19. The samples were drawn from two sources: the first 160 participants of the ongoing ImmuneRACE study, and 1,000 to 1,500 subjects contributed by 6 global collaborators. Here is what the overall study found, with its caveats: The amount of clinical and demographic metadata varied by source and participant and was provided uncurated.

TCRbeta CDR3 regions were amplified from genomic DNA by means of the immunoSEQ Assay, a bias-controlled multiplex PCR. In the authors' own workflow: The number of nucleated cells in each sample was estimated by amplification of reference gene primers within the assay. To quantify the absolute abundance of each unique TCRbeta CDR3 rearrangement, sequence reads were collapsed and filtered. For each sample, productive Simpson clonality was calculated by taking the square root of Simpson's diversity index across productive rearrangements. TCRdb retrieved this table from immuneACCESS and kept in-frame rearrangements only. Not all clones are present; in checked studies, unresolved V genes account for under half, and no reason is known for the remainder. V, J and clone size derive from that table, while D and trimming were established from the DNA sequence. For this sample there are around 150,000 clones; 60% to 85% appear just once. In total, the top ten clones hold 3.5% to 5% of the sample.

This clone was seen only a few times. What antigen it recognizes has not been identified. No qualities accompany the bases; no much larger clone lies one base away. CDR3 length: 16 amino acids, cysteine to phenylalanine. Only the CDR3 region is kept as DNA, spanning 48 bases read in frame from base 1. At the junction V is shortened by 4 bases and J by 4 bases, with 16 bases in between. For CDR1 and CDR2, the germline V gene (reference sequence) lists LNHDA and SQIVND. The collaborating institutions used their own protocols to collect whole blood in K2EDTA tubes. For TCRbeta analysis, collaborator samples were shipped as frozen whole blood, as isolated PBMCs, or as DNA extracted from either sample type.

The sequenced material came from peripheral blood. This sequence was found in an elderly woman with active or convalescent COVID-19. Recombination linked TRBV19 to TRBJ1-4; the best D guess is TRBD1, with 6 bases matching. CDR3 sequence: CASSRLQGLGNEKLFF. The DNA sequence is given as TGTGCCAGTAGTAGGCTACAGGGTCTCGGTAATGAAAAACTGTTTTTT.